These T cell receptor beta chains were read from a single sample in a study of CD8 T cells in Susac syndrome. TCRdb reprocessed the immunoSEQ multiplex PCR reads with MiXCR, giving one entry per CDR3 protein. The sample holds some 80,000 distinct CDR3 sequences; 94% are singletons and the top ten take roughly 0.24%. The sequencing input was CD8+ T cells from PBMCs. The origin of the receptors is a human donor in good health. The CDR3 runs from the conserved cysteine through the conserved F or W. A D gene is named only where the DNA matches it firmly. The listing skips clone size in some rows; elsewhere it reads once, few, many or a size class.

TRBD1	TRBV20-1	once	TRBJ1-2	TGCAGTGCTAGGGGACAGGATAGCACCAACTATGGCTACACCTTC	CSARGQDSTNYGYTF
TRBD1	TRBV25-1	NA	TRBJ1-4	TGTGCCAGCATGTCCAGGGGGTATGAAAAACTGTTTTTT	CASMSRGYEKLFF
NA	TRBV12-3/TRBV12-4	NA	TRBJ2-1	TGTGCCAGCAGTTTAGGGGGACTTATGATGGAGCAGTTCTTC	CASSLGGLMMEQFF
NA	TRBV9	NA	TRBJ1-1	TGTGCCAGCAGCGCACCCGATGCTAACACTGAAGCTTTCTTT	CASSAPDANTEAFF
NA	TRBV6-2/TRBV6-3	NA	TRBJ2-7	TGTGCCAGCAGTTACCGGGTCCTGATCGGCGAGCAGTACTTC	CASSYRVLIGEQYF
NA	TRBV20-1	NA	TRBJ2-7	TGCAGTGCTAGAGATCACAAGTACCCCTCCTACGAGCAGTACTTC	CSARDHKYPSYEQYF
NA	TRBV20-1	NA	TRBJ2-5	TGCAGTGCTGGGGACGAGCCAGGGGAAGAGACCCAGTACTTC	CSAGDEPGEETQYF
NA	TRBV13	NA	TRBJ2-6	TGTGCCAGCAGCGCCCCAGGGGTTGGGGCCAACGTCCTGACTTTC	CASSAPGVGANVLTF
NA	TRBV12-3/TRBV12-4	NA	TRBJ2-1	TGTGCCAGCAGTTTCGGCGGCGAGCAGTTCTTC	CASSFGGEQFF
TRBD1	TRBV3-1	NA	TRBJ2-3	TGTGCCAGCAGCCGGACTGTGAGGGACAGGGGGACAGATACGCAGTATTTT	CASSRTVRDRGTDTQYF
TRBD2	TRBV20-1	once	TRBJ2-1	TGCAGTGCCGCGGGACTAGCGGGGGGCCCCGGTTCCTACAATGAGCAGTTCTTC	CSAAGLAGGPGSYNEQFF
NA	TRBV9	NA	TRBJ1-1	TGTGCCAGCAGCCCGAGCCGCGGGGGTCCGTTTGAAGCTTTCTTT	CASSPSRGGPFEAFF
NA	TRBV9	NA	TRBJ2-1	TGTGCCAGCAGCGTAGGTGGCGGCTCCTACAATGAGCAGTTCTTC	CASSVGGGSYNEQFF
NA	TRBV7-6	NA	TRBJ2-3	TGTGCCAGCAGCTTTGGGGGTTCCACAGATACGCAGTATTTT	CASSFGGSTDTQYF
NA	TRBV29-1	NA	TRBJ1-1	TGCAGCGTTGAAGATAAGGGGGACGTACGACCTGAAGCTTTCTTT	CSVEDKGDVRPEAFF
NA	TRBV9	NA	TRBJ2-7	TGTGCCAGCAGCGTAGGTTTGGTGGGGCACGAGCAGTACTTC	CASSVGLVGHEQYF
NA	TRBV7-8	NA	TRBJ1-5	TGTGCCAGCAGCTTGGGGCGGAATAGCAATCAGCCCCAGCATTTT	CASSLGRNSNQPQHF
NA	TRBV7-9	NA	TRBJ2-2	TGTGCCAGCAGAGAGTACACCGGGGAGCTGTTTTTT	CASREYTGELFF
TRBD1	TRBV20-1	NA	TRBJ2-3	TGCAGTGCTAGGAGGCAGGGGGTTATCACAGATACGCAGTATTTT	CSARRQGVITDTQYF
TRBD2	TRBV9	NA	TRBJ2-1	TGTGCCAGCAGCGTTCCAAAAGCGGGGGGGCGCTACAATGAGCAGTTCTTC	CASSVPKAGGRYNEQFF
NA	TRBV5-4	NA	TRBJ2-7	TGTGCCAGCAGCTCGGACGGTACCTACGAGCAGTACTTC	CASSSDGTYEQYF
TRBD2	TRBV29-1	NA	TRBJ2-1	TGCAGCGTTGTGTTGCGGGAGGGGGCCTACAATGAGCAGTTCTTC	CSVVLREGAYNEQFF
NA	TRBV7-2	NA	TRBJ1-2	TGTGCCAGCAGCTTAGTCTGGGAAGGGACCGGCTATGGCTACACCTTC	CASSLVWEGTGYGYTF
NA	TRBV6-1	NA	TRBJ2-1	TGTGCCAGCAGTGAAGGGATCAAGGAGTTCTTC	CASSEGIKEFF
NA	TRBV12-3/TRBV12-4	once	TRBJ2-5	TGTGCCAGCAGTTTAGGGTCGGAGACCCAGTACTTC	CASSLGSETQYF
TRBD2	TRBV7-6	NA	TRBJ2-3	TGTGCCAGCAGCTTAGGGGCGGGAGCCGCCGGCACAGATACGCAGTATTTT	CASSLGAGAAGTDTQYF
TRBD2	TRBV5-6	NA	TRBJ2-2	TGTGCCAGCAGCTTGGGGCCGGGGGGGAACACCGGGGAGCTGTTTTTT	CASSLGPGGNTGELFF
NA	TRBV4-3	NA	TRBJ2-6	TGCGCCAGCAGCCAAGCGAGCCCCCAGGGAGGCCCCTTCGTCCTGACTTTC	CASSQASPQGGPFVLTF
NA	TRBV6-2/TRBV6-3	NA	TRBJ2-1	TGTGCCAGCAGTTACATATCACCGAATGAGCAGTTCTTC	CASSYISPNEQFF
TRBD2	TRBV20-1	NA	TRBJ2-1	TGCAGTGCGTCGGAGCGGGGGAACAATGAGCAGTTCTTC	CSASERGNNEQFF
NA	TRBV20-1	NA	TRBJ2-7	TGCAGTGCTAGAGTGAAAGTCGGGGGCCTGGGCGAGCAGTACTTC	CSARVKVGGLGEQYF